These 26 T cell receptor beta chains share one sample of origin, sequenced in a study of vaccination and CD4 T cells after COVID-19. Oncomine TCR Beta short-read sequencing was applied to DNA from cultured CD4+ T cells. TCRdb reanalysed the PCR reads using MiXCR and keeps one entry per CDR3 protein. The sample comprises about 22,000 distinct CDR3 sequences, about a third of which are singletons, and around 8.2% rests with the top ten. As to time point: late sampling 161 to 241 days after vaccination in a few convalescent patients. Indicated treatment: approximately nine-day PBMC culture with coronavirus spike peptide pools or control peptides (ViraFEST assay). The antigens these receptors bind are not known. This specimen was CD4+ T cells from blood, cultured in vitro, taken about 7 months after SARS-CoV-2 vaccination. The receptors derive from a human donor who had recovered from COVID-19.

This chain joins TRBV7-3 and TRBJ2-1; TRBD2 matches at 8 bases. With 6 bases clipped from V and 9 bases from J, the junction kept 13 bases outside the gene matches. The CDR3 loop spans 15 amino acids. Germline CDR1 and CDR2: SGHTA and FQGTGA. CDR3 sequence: CASSPTSGWNTEQFF. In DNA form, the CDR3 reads TGTGCCAGCAGTCCTACTAGCGGATGGAATACTGAGCAGTTCTTC.

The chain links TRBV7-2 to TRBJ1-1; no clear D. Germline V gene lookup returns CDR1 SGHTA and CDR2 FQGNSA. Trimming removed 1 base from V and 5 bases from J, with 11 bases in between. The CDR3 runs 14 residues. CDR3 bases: TGTGCCAGCAGCTTAGTTGGGTGGGAGACTGAAGCTTTCTTT. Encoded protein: CASSLVGWETEAFF.

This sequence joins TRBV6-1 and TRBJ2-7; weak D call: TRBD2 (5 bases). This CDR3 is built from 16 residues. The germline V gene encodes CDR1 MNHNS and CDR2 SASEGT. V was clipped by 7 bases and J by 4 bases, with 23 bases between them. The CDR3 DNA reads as TGTGCCAGCACCAGATACTCCCGGGGAAGGGAATACGAGCAGTACTTC. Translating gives CASTRYSRGREYEQYF.

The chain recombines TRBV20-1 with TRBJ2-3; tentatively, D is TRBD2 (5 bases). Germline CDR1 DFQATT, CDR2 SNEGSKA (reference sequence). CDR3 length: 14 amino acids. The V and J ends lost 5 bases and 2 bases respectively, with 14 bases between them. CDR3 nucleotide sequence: TGCAGTGCTGGCCGGACTGTACCCACAGATACGCAGTATTTT. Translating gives CSAGRTVPTDTQYF.

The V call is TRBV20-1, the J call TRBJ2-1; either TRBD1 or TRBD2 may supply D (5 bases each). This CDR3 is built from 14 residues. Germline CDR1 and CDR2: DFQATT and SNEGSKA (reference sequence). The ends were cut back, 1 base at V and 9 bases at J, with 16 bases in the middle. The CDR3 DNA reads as TGCAGTGCTAGAGTTGGGGGAGCTTCGGGTGAGCAGTTCTTC. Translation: CSARVGGASGEQFF.

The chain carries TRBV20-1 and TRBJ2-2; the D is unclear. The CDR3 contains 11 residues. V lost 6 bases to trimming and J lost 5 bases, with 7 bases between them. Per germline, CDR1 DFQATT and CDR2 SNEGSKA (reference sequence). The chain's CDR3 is CSATSTGELFF. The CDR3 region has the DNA TGCAGTGCCACGTCTACCGGGGAGCTGTTTTTT.

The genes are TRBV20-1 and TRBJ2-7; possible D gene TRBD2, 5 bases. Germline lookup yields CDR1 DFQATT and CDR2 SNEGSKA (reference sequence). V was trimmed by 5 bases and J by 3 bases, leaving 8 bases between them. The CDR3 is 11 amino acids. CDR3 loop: CSAFTSYEQYF. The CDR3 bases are TGCAGTGCTTTTACTAGCTACGAGCAGTACTTC.

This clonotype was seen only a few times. DNA for the CDR3: TGTGCCAGCCAAAGACAGGGCGGAGGCTACACCTTC. Protein sequence: CASQRQGGGYTF. The chain combines TRBV7-9 with TRBJ1-2; 7 nucleotides line up with TRBD1. This CDR3 spans 12 amino acids. Germline lookup yields CDR1 SEHNR and CDR2 FQNEAQ (reference sequence). The trim removed 8 bases at V and 8 bases at J, leaving 8 bases unmatched.

The CDR3 region has the DNA TGCGCCAGCAGCCAGCAGGGAGCTAACTATGGCTACACCTTC. It is translated as CASSQQGANYGYTF. The chain links TRBV4-1 to TRBJ1-2; a weak D match, TRBD1 (5 bases). Trimming took 3 bases from V and 0 from J, leaving 8 bases between them. The CDR3 covers 14 residues. Looked up from germline, CDR1 is MGHRA and CDR2 is YSYEKL.

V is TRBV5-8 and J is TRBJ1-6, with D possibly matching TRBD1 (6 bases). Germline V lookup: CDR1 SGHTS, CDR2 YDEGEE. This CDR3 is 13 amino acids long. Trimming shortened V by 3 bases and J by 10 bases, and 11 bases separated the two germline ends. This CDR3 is CASSSWGQSPLHF. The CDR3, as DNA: TGTGCCAGCAGCTCGTGGGGGCAATCACCCCTCCACTTT.

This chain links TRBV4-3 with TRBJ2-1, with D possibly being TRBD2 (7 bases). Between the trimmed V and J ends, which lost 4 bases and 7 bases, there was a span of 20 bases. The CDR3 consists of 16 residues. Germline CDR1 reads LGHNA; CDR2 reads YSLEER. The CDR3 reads CASSPEGGLAENEQFF. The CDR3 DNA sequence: TGCGCCAGCAGCCCCGAAGGGGGGCTAGCGGAGAATGAGCAGTTCTTC.

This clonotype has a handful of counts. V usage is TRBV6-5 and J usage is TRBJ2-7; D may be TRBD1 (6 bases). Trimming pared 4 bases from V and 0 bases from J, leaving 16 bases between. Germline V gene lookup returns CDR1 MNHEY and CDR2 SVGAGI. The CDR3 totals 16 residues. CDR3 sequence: CASSLDLQGLSYEQYF. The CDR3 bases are TGTGCCAGCAGTTTGGACCTACAGGGCCTCTCCTACGAGCAGTACTTC.

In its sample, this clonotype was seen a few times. The CDR3 sequence: CASTFWGSDLGNSPLHF. In DNA, the CDR3 is TGTGCCAGCACCTTTTGGGGGTCAGACTTAGGGAATTCACCCCTCCACTTT. J is TRBJ1-6 and V is TRBV28; D possibly corresponds to TRBD1 (5 bases). Germline lookup yields CDR1 MDHEN and CDR2 SYDVKM. V was cut by 7 bases and J by 7 bases, with 23 bases left in between. The CDR3 is 17 amino acids.

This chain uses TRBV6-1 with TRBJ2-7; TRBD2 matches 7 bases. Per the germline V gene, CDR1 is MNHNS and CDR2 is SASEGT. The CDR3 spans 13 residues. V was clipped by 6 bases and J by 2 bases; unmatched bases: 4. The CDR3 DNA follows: TGTGCCAGCAGGGCGGGAGTTGCCTACGAGCAGTACTTC. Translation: CASRAGVAYEQYF.

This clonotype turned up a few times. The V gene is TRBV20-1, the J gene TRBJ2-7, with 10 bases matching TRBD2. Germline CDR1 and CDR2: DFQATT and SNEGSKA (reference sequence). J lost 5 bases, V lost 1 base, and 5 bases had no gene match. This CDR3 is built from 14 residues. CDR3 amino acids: CSARAGTSAHEQYF. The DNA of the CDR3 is TGCAGTGCTAGAGCCGGGACTAGCGCCCACGAGCAGTACTTC.

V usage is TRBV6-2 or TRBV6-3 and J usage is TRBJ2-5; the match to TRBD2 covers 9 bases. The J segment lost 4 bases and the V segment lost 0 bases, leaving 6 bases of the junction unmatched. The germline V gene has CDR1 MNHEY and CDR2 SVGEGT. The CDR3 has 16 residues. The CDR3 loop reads CASSYSLAGVGETQYF. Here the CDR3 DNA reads TGTGCCAGCAGTTACTCCTTAGCGGGAGTAGGAGAGACCCAGTACTTC.

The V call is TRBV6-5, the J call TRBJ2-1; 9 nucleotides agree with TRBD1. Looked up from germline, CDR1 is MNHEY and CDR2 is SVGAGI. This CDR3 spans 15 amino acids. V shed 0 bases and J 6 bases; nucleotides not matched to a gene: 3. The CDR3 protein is CASSYSGTGSNEQFF. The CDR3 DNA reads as TGTGCCAGCAGTTACTCCGGGACAGGGAGCAATGAGCAGTTCTTC.

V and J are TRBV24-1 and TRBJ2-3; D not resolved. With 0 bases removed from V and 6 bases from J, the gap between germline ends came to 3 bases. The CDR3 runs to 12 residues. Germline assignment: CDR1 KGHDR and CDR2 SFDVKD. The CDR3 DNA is TGTGCCACCAGTGATTTGGGTGATACGCAGTATTTT. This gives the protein CATSDLGDTQYF.

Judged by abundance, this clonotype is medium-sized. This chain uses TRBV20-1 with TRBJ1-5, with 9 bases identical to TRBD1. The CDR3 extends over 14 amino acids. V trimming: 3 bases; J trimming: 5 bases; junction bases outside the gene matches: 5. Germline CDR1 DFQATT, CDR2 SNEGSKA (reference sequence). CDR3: CSARHGTGYQPQHF. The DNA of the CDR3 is TGCAGTGCTAGGCATGGGACAGGGTATCAGCCCCAGCATTTT.

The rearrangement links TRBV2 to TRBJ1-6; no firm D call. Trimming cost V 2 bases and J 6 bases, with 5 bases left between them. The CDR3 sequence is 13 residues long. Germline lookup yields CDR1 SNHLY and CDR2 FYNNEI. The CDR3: CASSELANSPLHF. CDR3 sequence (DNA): TGTGCCAGCAGTGAACTGGCTAATTCACCCCTCCACTTT.

Here the CDR3 reads CASSYRQLNQPQHF. The CDR3 bases are TGTGCCAGCAGTTACAGACAGCTCAATCAGCCCCAGCATTTT. The chain recombines TRBV6-2 or TRBV6-3 with TRBJ1-5, with TRBD1 as a possible D gene (5 bases). The CDR3 consists of 14 residues. Per the germline V gene, CDR1 is MNHEY and CDR2 is SVGEGT. The V end was cut by 2 bases, the J end by 3 bases, with 8 bases between.

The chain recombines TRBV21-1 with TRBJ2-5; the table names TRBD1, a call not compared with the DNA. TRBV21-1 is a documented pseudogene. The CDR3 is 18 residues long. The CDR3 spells CASSKVADRGSSVGTQYF. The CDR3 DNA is TGTGCCAGCAGCAAAGTGGCGGACAGGGGGTCGAGCGTGGGGACCCAGTACTTC.

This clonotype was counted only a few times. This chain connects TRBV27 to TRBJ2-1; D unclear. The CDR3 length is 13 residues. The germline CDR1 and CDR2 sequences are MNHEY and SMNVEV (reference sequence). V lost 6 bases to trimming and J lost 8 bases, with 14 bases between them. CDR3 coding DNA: TGTGCCAGCAGCCATTACCCCCACTATGAGCAGTTCTTC. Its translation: CASSHYPHYEQFF.

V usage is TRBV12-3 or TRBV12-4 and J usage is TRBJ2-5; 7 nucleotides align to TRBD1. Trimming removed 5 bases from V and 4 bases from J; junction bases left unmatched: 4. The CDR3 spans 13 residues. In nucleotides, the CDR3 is TGTGCCAGCAGTCCGGGACAGATAGAGACCCAGTACTTC. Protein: CASSPGQIETQYF.

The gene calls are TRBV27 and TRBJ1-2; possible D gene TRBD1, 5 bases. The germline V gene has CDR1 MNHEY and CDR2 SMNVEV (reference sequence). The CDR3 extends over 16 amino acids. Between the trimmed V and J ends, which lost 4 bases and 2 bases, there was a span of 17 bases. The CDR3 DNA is TGTGCCAGCAGTTCGACGAGGGACCGGCGCAACTATGGCTACACCTTC. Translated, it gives CASSSTRDRRNYGYTF.

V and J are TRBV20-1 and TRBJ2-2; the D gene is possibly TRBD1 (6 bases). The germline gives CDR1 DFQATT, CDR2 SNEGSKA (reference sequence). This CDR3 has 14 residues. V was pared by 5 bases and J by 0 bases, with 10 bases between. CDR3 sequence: CSAPDRTNTGELFF. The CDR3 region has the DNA TGCAGTGCTCCCGACAGGACGAACACCGGGGAGCTGTTTTTT.